This T cell receptor (beta chain) was recovered during a study of identical twins (dated by TCRdb to the mid-2010s). Concerning the study at large: To test whether fetal clonotypes persist, this study deep-sequenced TCR alpha and beta repertoires from monozygotic twins, from unrelated adults of various ages, and from cord blood. Replicate twin experiments were performed at different times using different library preparation protocols to rule out contamination. On the study overall, not on this receptor specifically: Out-of-frame TCR alpha sequences shared between twins showed an excess of low generation-probability sequences compared with coincidental sharing between unrelated individuals. Fewer insertions were carried by abundant cord blood beta clonotypes; a weaker similar trend was observed in young adult naive repertoires, while no such trend was observed in memory repertoires. Conclusions relied on cross-sectional statistical analysis, since the same donors could not be followed over many years. Invariant T cells such as MAIT and iNKT could partly confound zero-insertion analyses, although diverse VJ usage argued against such confounding for most clonotypes. In monozygotic twins, out-of-frame TCR alpha sharing was systematically underestimated by recombination models, although the models agreed with sharing between unrelated individuals. A weaker excess of twin sharing was found in beta out-of-frame sequences because the signal-to-noise ratio was lowered by fewer shared sequences.

The library was obtained by 5' RACE. Instrument used: Illumina HiSeq 2000. A universal primer binding site was added through template switching, and the final cDNA carried a unique molecular identifier so that TCR cDNA molecules could be counted accurately. Specific primers in the conserved constant-segment region were used to synthesize first-strand cDNA for the TCR alpha and beta chains. To control for contamination, every cDNA library carried two barcodes: a SMART-Mk sample barcode plus Illumina barcodes. Two successive PCR steps introduced TruSeq adapter sequences along with Illumina sample barcodes. Sequencing of the TCR alpha and beta cDNA libraries was done on the Illumina HiSeq platform using custom primers. The original pipeline was this. MiGEC was used to process raw reads and extract unique molecular identifiers, and MiXCR was used to find CDR3 positions. For each individual, recombination models were inferred using an EM algorithm with the repgenHMM and IGoR tools. Shared clonotypes were analyzed with the tcR package in R, and sharing was normalized by the product of cloneset sizes. To study raw recombination free of thymic and clonal selection effects, out-of-frame nonproductive sequences were analyzed. The public reads were reprocessed in TCRdb via fastp at Q25 and MiXCR, keeping in-frame beta chains. Identical CDR3 protein sequences are pooled into one entry, listed with their most common genes and DNA. V and J calls and clone size were set by TCRdb, not the authors. The sample table contains some 1,700,000 distinct CDR3 sequences; only one count was recorded for more than 30% of them. The ten largest clones capture approximately 0.29% of the sample.

For this clonotype: No antigen is known for it. A read error may explain this, as a much larger clone is one base away.

From its cysteine to its phenylalanine, the CDR3 spans 15 amino acids. The DNA shown is the 45-base CDR3, in frame from base 1. V and J are truncated by 1 base and 7 bases respectively, leaving an intervening sequence of 17 bases. CDR1 MGHRA and CDR2 YSYEKL are derived from the germline V gene. All donors were healthy Caucasians. The chain joins TRBV4-1 to TRBJ2-7, with no confidently assigned D gene. This TCR came from a newborn girl in good health. The specimen sequenced was cord blood. The DNA sequence follows: TGCGCCAGCAGCCAAGCCATCAGCTCCTACAATGAGCAGTACTTC. Its protein reads: CASSQAISSYNEQYF.